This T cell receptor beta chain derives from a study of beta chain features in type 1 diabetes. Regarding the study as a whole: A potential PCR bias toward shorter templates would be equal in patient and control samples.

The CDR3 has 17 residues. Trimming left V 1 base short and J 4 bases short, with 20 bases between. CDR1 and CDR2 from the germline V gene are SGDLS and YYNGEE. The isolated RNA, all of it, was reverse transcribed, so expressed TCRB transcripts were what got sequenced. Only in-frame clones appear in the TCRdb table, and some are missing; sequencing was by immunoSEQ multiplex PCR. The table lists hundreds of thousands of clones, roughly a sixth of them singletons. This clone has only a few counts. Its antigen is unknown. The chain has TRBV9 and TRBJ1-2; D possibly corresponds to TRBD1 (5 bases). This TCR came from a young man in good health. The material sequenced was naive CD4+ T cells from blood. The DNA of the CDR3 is TGTGCCAGCAGCGTACCCGAGTGGGGGGGAGAGAGCTATGGCTACACCTTC. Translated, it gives CASSVPEWGGESYGYTF.